This entry is about one T cell receptor beta chain. Its antigen is not known. The authors took one heparinised blood draw, averaging approximately 110 mL, from each donor. The entirety of the isolated RNA underwent reverse transcription, so expressed TCRB transcripts were sequenced. Profiling relied on immunoSEQ multiplex PCR, and the TCRdb table lists in-frame clones only, not all of them. The table includes over 300,000 clones, around 9.3% detected once. Looked up from germline, CDR1 is LGHNA and CDR2 is YSLEER. The length of the CDR3 is 17 residues. V shed 2 bases and J shed 1 base, with 16 bases lying between them. This sample is part of a study of beta chain features in type 1 diabetes. Whole-study findings and limits: There was a moderate but significant shortening of TCRB CDR3s in all four CD4+ subsets of Type 1 diabetes patients.

The sequence came from a man in his thirties or forties with type 1 diabetes. This rearrangement joins TRBV4-3 to TRBJ2-3; D call uncertain. Sequences were obtained from central memory CD4+ T cells from blood. CDR3 region: CASSQSFVTTGTDTQYF. DNA for the CDR3: TGCGCCAGCAGCCAATCATTCGTGACCACCGGCACAGATACGCAGTATTTT.